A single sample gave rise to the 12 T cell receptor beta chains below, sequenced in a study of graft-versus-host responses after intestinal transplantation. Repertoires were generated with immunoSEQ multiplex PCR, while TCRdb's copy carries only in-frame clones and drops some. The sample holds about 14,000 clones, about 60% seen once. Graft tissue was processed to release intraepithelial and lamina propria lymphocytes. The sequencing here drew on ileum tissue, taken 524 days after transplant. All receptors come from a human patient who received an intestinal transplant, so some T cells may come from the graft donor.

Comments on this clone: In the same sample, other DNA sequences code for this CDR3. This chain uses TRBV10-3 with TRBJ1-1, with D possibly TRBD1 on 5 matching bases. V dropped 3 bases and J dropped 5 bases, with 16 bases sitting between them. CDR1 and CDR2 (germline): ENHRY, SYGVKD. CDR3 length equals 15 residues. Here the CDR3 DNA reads TGTGCCATCAGTGACCAGGCGGGGGGTCGGACTGAAGCTTTCTTT. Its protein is CAISDQAGGRTEAFF.

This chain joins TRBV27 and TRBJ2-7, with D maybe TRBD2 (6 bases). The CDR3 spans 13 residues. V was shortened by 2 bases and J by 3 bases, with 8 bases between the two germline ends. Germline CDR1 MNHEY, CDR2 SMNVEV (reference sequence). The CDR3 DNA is TGTGCCAGCAGTTTACCCGGGGGCTACGAGCAGTACTTC. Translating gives CASSLPGGYEQYF.

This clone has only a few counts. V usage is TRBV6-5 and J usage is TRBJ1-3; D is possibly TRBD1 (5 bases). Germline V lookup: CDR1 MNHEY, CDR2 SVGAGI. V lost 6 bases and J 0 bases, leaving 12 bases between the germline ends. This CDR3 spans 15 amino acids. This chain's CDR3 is CASRPQAFSGNTIYF. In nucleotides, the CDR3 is TGTGCCAGCAGGCCACAGGCGTTCTCTGGAAACACCATATATTTT.

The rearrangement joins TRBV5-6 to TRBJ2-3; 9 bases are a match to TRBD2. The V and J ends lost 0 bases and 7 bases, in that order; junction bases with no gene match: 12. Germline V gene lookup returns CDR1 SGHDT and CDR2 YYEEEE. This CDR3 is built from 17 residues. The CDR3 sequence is CASSLAGLAGRPHTQYF. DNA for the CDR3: TGTGCCAGCAGCTTGGCTGGGCTAGCGGGGCGGCCCCATACGCAGTATTTT.

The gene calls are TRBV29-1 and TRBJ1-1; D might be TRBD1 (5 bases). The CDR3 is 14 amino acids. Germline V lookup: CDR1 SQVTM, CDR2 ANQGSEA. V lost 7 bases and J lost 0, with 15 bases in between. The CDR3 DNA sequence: TGCAGCGCGAAGGAAGGGGCCTTGAACACTGAAGCTTTCTTT. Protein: CSAKEGALNTEAFF.

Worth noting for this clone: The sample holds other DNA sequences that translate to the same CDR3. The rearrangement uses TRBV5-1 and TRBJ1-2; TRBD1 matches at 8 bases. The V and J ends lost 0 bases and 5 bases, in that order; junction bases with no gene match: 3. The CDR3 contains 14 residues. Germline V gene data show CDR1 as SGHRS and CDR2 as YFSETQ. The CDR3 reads CASSLDRGLYGYTF. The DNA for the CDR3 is TGCGCCAGCAGCTTGGACAGGGGGTTATATGGCTACACCTTC.

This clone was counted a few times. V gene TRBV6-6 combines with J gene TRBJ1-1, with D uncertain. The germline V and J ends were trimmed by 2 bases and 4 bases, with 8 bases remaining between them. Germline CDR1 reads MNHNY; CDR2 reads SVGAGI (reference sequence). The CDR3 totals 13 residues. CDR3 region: CASSYAVGTEAFF. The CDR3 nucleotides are TGTGCCAGCAGTTACGCGGTGGGCACTGAAGCTTTCTTT.

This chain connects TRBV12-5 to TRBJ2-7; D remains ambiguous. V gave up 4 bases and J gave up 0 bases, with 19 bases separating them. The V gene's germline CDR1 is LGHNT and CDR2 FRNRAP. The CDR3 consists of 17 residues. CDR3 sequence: CASGSPPLGGSSYEQYF. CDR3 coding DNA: TGTGCTAGTGGTTCCCCCCCCCTCGGCGGTTCCTCCTACGAGCAGTACTTC.

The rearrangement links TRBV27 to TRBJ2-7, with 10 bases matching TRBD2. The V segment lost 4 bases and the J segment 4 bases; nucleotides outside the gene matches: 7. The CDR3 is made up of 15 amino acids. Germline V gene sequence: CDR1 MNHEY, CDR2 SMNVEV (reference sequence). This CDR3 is CASSSIAGGRYEQYF. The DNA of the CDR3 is TGTGCCAGCAGTTCCATAGCGGGGGGCCGTTACGAGCAGTACTTC.

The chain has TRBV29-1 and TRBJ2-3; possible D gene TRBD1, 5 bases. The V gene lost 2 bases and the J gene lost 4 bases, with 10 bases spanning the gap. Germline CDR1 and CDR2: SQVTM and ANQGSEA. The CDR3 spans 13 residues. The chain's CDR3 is CSVETQAADTQYF. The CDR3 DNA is TGCAGCGTTGAAACACAGGCGGCAGATACGCAGTATTTT.

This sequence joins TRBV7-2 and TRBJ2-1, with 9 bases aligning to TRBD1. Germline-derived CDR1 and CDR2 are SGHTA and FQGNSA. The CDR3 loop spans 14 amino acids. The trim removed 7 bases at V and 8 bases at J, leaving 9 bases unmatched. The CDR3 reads CASTPQGAGDEQFF. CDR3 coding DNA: TGTGCCAGCACCCCACAGGGGGCAGGCGATGAGCAGTTCTTC.

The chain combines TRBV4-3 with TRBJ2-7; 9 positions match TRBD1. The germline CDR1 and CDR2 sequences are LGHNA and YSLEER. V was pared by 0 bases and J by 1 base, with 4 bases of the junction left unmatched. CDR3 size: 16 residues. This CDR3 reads CASSQEYRGLSYEQYF. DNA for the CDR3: TGCGCCAGCAGCCAAGAGTACAGGGGGCTTTCCTACGAGCAGTACTTC.